Sequencing of this TCR beta chain was carried out in a study of T cell responses to AZD1222 COVID-19 vaccine. A word on this clone: The antigen is unknown.

Overall study results and limits: A mostly white British donor set with more females was recruited, and clonal diversity was possibly underestimated.

The protocol was immunoSEQ multiplex PCR, while the TCRdb copy is restricted to in-frame clones and leaves out a portion. The profile shows some 140,000 clones, about 87% of them singletons. Trimming pared 0 bases from V and 4 bases from J, leaving 16 bases between. From germline, CDR1 is SGHTA and CDR2 FQGNSA. This CDR3 region has 16 residues. Sequences were derived from peripheral blood, sampled on day 0 of AZD1222 vaccination. The sequence was collected from an adult in good health. The chain joins TRBV7-2 to TRBJ2-7; no clear D gene. The CDR3 loop is CASSLASTGLLYEQYF. CDR3 DNA sequence: TGTGCCAGCAGCTTAGCGTCGACTGGCTTACTATACGAGCAGTACTTC. The whole variable domain, filled in from reference TRBV7-2 and TRBJ2-7, reads GAGVSQSPSNKVTEKGKDVELRCDPISGHTALYWYRQSLGQGLEFLIYFQGNSAPDKSGLPSDRFSAERTGGSVSTLTIQRTQQEDSAVYLCASSLASTGLLYEQYFGPGTRLTVT.